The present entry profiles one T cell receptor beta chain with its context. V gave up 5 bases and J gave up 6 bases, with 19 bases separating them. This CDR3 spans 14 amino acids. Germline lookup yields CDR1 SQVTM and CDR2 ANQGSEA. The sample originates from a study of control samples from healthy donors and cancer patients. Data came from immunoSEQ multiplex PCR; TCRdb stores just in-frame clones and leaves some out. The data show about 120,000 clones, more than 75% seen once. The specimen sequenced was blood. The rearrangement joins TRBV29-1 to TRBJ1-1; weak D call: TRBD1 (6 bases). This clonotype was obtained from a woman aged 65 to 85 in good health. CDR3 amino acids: CSVQQHTGKAEAFF. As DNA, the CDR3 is TGCAGCGTTCAACAACATACAGGGAAAGCTGAAGCTTTCTTT.